This T cell receptor beta chain was sequenced in a study of beta chain features in type 1 diabetes. Study results and limitations: All four CD4+ subsets of Type 1 diabetes patients contained TCRB CDR3s that were moderately but significantly shorter.

cDNA synthesis used the whole RNA isolate, giving expressed TCRB sequences. Data came from immunoSEQ multiplex PCR; TCRdb stores just in-frame clones and leaves some out. This table has approximately 250,000 clones, around 9.9% appearing once. The CDR3 totals 19 residues. V lost 2 bases and J lost 3; bases outside the gene matches: 12. This clone showed up just a few times. Its antigen is still unknown. This TCR came from a man aged 25 to 40 with type 1 diabetes. V gene TRBV23-1 combines with J gene TRBJ2-6, with 8 bases fitting TRBD1. TRBV23-1 is noted as an ORF with a role that remains uncertain. The sequenced material came from naive CD4+ T cells from blood. Written as DNA, the CDR3 is TGCGCCAGCAGTCAAACCCAGGACAGGGTTACGGGTGGGGCCAACGTCCTGACTTTC. It is translated as CASSQTQDRVTGGANVLTF.